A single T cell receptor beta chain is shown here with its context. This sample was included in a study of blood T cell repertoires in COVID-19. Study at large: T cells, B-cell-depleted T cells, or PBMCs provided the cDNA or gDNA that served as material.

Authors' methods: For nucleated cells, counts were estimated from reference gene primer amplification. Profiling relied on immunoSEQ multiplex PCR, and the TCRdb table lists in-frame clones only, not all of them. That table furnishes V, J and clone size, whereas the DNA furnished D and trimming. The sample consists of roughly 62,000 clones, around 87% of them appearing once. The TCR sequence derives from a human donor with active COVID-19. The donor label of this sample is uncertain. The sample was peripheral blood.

The DNA for the CDR3 is TGTGCCAGCAGAAGACTAGCGGAGGTCTCCTACGAGCAGTACTTC. Amino acids: CASRRLAEVSYEQYF. V is TRBV6-6 and J is TRBJ2-7, with TRBD2 matching 9 bases. J was trimmed by 0 bases and V by 6 bases; bases with no gene match: 6. The CDR3 runs 15 residues. Germline CDR1 and CDR2: MNHNY and SVGAGI (reference sequence).